This is a list of T cell receptor beta chains from one sample in a study of cytomegalovirus exposure and HLA in healthy donors. Generated by immunoSEQ multiplex PCR, the TCRdb table keeps only in-frame clones and is missing some. Here the sample spans more than 90,000 clones, 78% being singletons. Sequencing used PBMCs. The receptors come from a woman aged 60-75 years in good health and CMV-seronegative. CDR3s include the opening cysteine and the closing phenylalanine or tryptophan. D genes are given only for firm matches. Size is stated for part of the rows, as once, few or many counts, or as a class when the clone is expanded.

CDR3,DNA,D,J,size,V
CASSRAHPGLAGVAGELFF,TGTGCCAGCAGCCGAGCGCACCCGGGACTAGCCGGAGTGGCCGGGGAGCTGTTTTTT,TRBD2,TRBJ2-2,once,TRBV14
CATSPEGTGGNQPQHF,TGTGCCACCAGCCCAGAAGGGACAGGGGGGAATCAGCCCCAGCATTTT,TRBD1,TRBJ1-5,-,TRBV15
CASSIGTSGSDTGELFF,TGTGCCAGTAGTATCGGGACTAGCGGGAGTGACACCGGGGAGCTGTTTTTT,TRBD2,TRBJ2-2,-,TRBV19
CASSVTGAALGYTF,TGTGCCAGCAGTGTTACAGGGGCCGCTCTCGGCTACACCTTC,TRBD1,TRBJ1-2,-,TRBV9
CASSLRGVVEKLFF,TGTGCCAGCAGTTTACGGGGGGTGGTGGAAAAACTGTTTTTT,-,TRBJ1-4,-,TRBV28
CASSESPGSGNTIYF,TGTGCCAGCAGTGAAAGTCCAGGGTCGGGAAACACCATATATTTT,-,TRBJ1-3,few,TRBV6-1
CASSSDPSGRDNEQFF,TGTGCCAGCAGCTCGGACCCTAGCGGGAGAGACAATGAGCAGTTCTTC,TRBD2,TRBJ2-1,-,TRBV7-6
CASSLSLGVPYGYTF,TGTGCCAGCAGTTTATCGCTAGGGGTTCCCTATGGCTACACCTTC,-,TRBJ1-2,-,TRBV27
CASSGGGTGNTIYF,TGTGCCAGCAGTGGTGGGGGGACTGGAAACACCATATATTTT,-,TRBJ1-3,few,TRBV6-1
CASTRQVLNEKLFF,TGTGCCAGCACCCGACAGGTCCTTAATGAAAAACTGTTTTTT,-,TRBJ1-4,-,TRBV7-6
CASSEVGTSATQYF,TGCGCCAGCAGTGAAGTGGGGACTAGTGCTACCCAGTACTTC,TRBD2,TRBJ2-5,-,TRBV10-2
CASSLGWGVSEAFF,TGTGCCAGCAGCTTAGGATGGGGAGTGTCTGAAGCTTTCTTT,-,TRBJ1-1,-,TRBV7-2
CASSLGPSYEQYF,TGTGCCAGCAGTTTAGGGCCTTCCTACGAGCAGTACTTC,-,TRBJ2-7,-,TRBV27
CASSLSAVPASTDTQYF,TGTGCCAGCAGTTTATCGGCAGTGCCCGCTAGCACAGATACGCAGTATTTT,-,TRBJ2-3,-,TRBV27
CASSLGTGREGYTF,TGTGCCAGCAGCCTGGGGACAGGGCGGGAGGGCTACACCTTC,TRBD1,TRBJ1-2,-,TRBV7-9
CASSPRVEETQYF,TGTGCCAGCAGTCCCAGGGTTGAAGAGACCCAGTACTTC,-,TRBJ2-5,once,TRBV27
CASSSGGGYGYTF,TGTGCCAGCAGCTCGGGGGGAGGGTATGGCTACACCTTC,-,TRBJ1-2,-,TRBV7-9
CASSPLAGVSYEQYF,TGTGCCAGCTCACCTCTTGCGGGGGTATCCTACGAGCAGTACTTC,TRBD2,TRBJ2-7,-,TRBV18
CASSVGRGGYEQYF,TGTGCCAGCAGCGTAGGGAGGGGCGGCTACGAGCAGTACTTC,-,TRBJ2-7,-,TRBV9
CASSPRWTGRPNQPQHF,TGTGCCAGCAGCCCAAGGTGGACAGGGAGGCCGAATCAGCCCCAGCATTTT,TRBD1,TRBJ1-5,few,TRBV5-6
CSVERTGGKTQYF,TGCAGCGTTGAACGGACAGGGGGCAAGACCCAGTACTTC,TRBD1,TRBJ2-5,-,TRBV29-1
CASSSSDRSSYEQYF,TGTGCCAGCAGTTCATCGGACAGGAGCTCCTACGAGCAGTACTTC,TRBD1,TRBJ2-7,-,TRBV13
CASSLEAGASYEQYF,TGCGCCAGCAGCTTGGAGGCGGGGGCCTCCTACGAGCAGTACTTC,-,TRBJ2-7,-,TRBV5-1
CASSPSRETQYF,TGTGCCAGCAGCCCTTCGCGGGAGACCCAGTACTTC,-,TRBJ2-5,once,TRBV14
CASSQNGGGKTEAFF,TGCGCCAGCAGCCAAAACGGGGGAGGGAAGACTGAAGCTTTCTTT,-,TRBJ1-1,once,TRBV4-3
CAWSPGTANTGELFF,TGTGCCTGGAGCCCCGGGACTGCCAACACCGGGGAGCTGTTTTTT,-,TRBJ2-2,-,TRBV30
CASSLGQGNGELFF,TGCGCCAGCAGCTTGGGACAGGGGAACGGGGAGCTGTTTTTT,TRBD1,TRBJ2-2,few,TRBV5-1
CASSLVQGWDTEAFF,TGTGCCAGCAGCCTAGTCCAGGGGTGGGACACTGAAGCTTTCTTT,-,TRBJ1-1,once,TRBV9
CASSLRGNEQFF,TGTGCCAGCAGCTTAAGGGGGAATGAGCAGTTCTTC,-,TRBJ2-1,-,TRBV7-8